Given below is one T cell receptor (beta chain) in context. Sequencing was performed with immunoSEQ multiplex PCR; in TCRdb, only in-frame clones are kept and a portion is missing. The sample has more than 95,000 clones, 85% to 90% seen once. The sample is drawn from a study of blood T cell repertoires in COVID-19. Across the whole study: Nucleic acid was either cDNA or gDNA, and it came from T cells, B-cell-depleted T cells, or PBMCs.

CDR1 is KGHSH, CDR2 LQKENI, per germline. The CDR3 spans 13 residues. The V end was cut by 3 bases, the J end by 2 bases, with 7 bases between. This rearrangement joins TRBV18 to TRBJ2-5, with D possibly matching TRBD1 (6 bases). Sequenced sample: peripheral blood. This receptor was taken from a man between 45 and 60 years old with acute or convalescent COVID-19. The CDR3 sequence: CASSPGAQETQYF. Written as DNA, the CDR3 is TGTGCCAGCTCACCGGGGGCACAAGAGACCCAGTACTTC.